This T cell receptor (beta chain) came from a study of shared clonotypes between healthy human individuals. Study information: For every donor, three CD4 naive, three CD4 memory, two CD8 naive and one CD8 memory plates were used. Study-level results: A reduction in generation probabilities was seen for non-shared clonotypes relative to those shared by all four donors. For naive CD4 cells, approximately 4.7% of clonotypes were shared across a handful of donors.

Positive CCR7 selection of CD45RO-negative cells yielded the naive CD8 cells, and terminally differentiated effector memory CD45RA+ cells were excluded. Several immunoSEQ plates held equal portions of the genomic DNA taken from each subset. Clones were read by immunoSEQ multiplex PCR, and TCRdb kept only the in-frame ones, dropping some. The sample holds about 750,000 clones, almost 95% seen once. CDR3 length equals 16 residues. CDR1 is MNHNY, CDR2 SVGAGI, per germline (reference sequence). V shed 0 bases and J shed 1 base, with 10 bases lying between them. On this clone itself: What it binds is not known.

Specimen: naive CD8+ T cells sorted from blood. The chain couples TRBV6-6 to TRBJ1-5, with a tentative D call TRBD1 (5 bases). This TCR derives from a man aged 30 to 45 in good health. CDR3 residues: CASSYSREGSNQPQHF. In nucleotides, the CDR3 is TGTGCCAGCAGTTACTCACGGGAGGGGAGCAATCAGCCCCAGCATTTT.